This T cell receptor beta chain originates from a study of blood T cell repertoires in COVID-19. The germline V gene has CDR1 SQVTM and CDR2 ANQGSEA. The CDR3 contains 13 residues. Losses at the gene ends were 7 bases for V and 1 base for J; bases not matched to a gene: 5. Sequenced by immunoSEQ multiplex PCR; TCRdb stores in-frame clones only, minus some. The table has 110,000 or so clones, 90% seen once. This sequence was found in a woman aged 45 to 65 with acute or convalescent COVID-19. The sample comprised peripheral blood. The V gene is TRBV29-1, the J gene TRBJ1-1; 8 bases are shared with TRBD1. CDR3 sequence: CSEEGTGNTEAFF. In DNA, the CDR3 is TGCAGCGAAGAAGGGACAGGGAACACTGAAGCTTTCTTT.